Below, one T cell receptor beta chain is given with its context. The data were obtained in a study of blood T cell repertoires in COVID-19. Overall study context: COVID-19 samples from acute and convalescent phases originated in the United States, Italy and Spain. From T cells, B-cell-depleted T cells, or PBMCs came the material, which was cDNA or gDNA.

Authors' data handling: Reference gene primers were amplified, and this amplification served to estimate nucleated cell counts. Sequencing used immunoSEQ multiplex PCR; TCRdb keeps in-frame clones, though not all of them. From that table come the V and J calls and clone size; the DNA was used to work out D and trimming. The sample lists around 130,000 clones; approximately 77% were seen once. The clonotype was recovered from a human donor in a cohort sampled during active COVID-19. What was sequenced was peripheral blood.

The CDR3 DNA follows: TGTGCCAGCAGTTGGGACAGGGGGAAGGACGAGCAGTACTTC. Translated, it gives CASSWDRGKDEQYF. This chain uses TRBV27 with TRBJ2-7, with 11 bases fitting TRBD1. V lost 4 bases and J lost 5; bases outside the gene matches: 4. The CDR3 spans 14 residues. Germline CDR1 is MNHEY and CDR2 is SMNVEV (reference sequence).